This T cell receptor beta chain was sequenced in a study of sequential checkpoint blockade in melanoma. General study points: T-cell fraction and clonality followed PD-L1 and CD8+ counts, not mutational load. Rising tumor T-cell fraction and clonality meant about 30 times likelier benefit.

Germline loops: CDR1 SGHRS, CDR2 YFSETQ. V trimming: 5 bases; J trimming: 5 bases; junction bases outside the gene matches: 9. This CDR3 has 15 residues. This sample's treatment: randomized to nivolumab then ipilimumab (arm A) or the reverse (arm B). As to this clone: The antigen remains unidentified.

Sequencing used immunoSEQ multiplex PCR; TCRdb keeps in-frame clones, though not all of them. The table records about 4,100 clones, about a quarter of them present only once. This clonotype was sampled from a human donor with melanoma. This specimen consisted of tumor tissue (inferred from file names), obtained from a patient given nivolumab and ipilimumab in sequence. The rearrangement joins TRBV5-1 to TRBJ2-5; 10 bases line up with TRBD2. CDR3 DNA sequence: TGCGCCAGCAGGGAAAACCTAGCGGGAGTGGAGACCCAGTACTTC. The encoded protein is CASRENLAGVETQYF.